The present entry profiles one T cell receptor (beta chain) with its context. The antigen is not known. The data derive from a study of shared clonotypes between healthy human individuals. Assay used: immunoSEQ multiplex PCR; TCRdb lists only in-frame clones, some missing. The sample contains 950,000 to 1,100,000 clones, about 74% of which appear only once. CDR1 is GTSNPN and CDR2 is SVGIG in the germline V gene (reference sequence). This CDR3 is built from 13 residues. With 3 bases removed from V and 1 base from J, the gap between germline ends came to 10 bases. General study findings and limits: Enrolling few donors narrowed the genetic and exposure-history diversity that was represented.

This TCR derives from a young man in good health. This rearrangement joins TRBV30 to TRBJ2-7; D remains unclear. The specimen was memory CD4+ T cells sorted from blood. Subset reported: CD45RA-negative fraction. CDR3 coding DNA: TGTGCCTGGAGGTCGGACCCGTCCTACGAGCAGTACTTC. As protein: CAWRSDPSYEQYF.